The following is a TCR beta chain sequence with its context. The CDR3 loop spans 13 amino acids. V lost 4 bases to trimming and J lost 7 bases, with 11 bases between them. Looked up from germline, CDR1 is GTSNPN and CDR2 is SVGIG (reference sequence). The assay was immunoSEQ multiplex PCR, and TCRdb's table has in-frame clones only and misses some. The table has 490,000 or so clones, roughly 85% seen once. The data derive from a study of shared clonotypes between healthy human individuals. The sample was PBMCs. The receptor comes from a middle-aged woman in good health. Some clones in this sample may be carry-over from other donors' samples. The rearrangement uses TRBV30 and TRBJ1-6, with D possibly TRBD1 on 5 matching bases. DNA for the CDR3: TGTGCCTGGACCGGGACGGACAATTCACCCCTCCACTTT. It translates to CAWTGTDNSPLHF.